This T cell receptor (beta chain) was recovered during a study of T-cell reconstitution after alpha-beta-depleted transplantation in children. The authors prepared the TCRbeta library with unique molecular identifiers. Each CDR3 protein gets one entry after TCRdb re-called the PCR reads with MiXCR. Here the sample spans approximately 200,000 distinct CDR3 sequences, about 15% being singletons. This clonotype was seen ten or more times. The CDR3 totals 17 residues. Germline CDR1 reads SGHVS; CDR2 reads FQNEAQ. Trimming removed 1 base from V and 5 bases from J, with 20 bases in between. The TCR originated in a human donor who donated a stem cell graft to a child with acute lymphoblastic leukemia. Sample: PBMCs from the stem cell graft donor, taken from the stem cell graft. This chain links TRBV7-8 with TRBJ2-5, with D maybe TRBD2 (5 bases). The CDR3 DNA reads TGTGCCAGCAGCTTAGGCAGATTTCTTGTTAGCGTTGAGACCCAGTACTTC. Translating it yields CASSLGRFLVSVETQYF.